This T cell receptor (beta chain) appears in the sequencing data of a study of blood T cell repertoires in COVID-19. Clones were sequenced by immunoSEQ multiplex PCR, and TCRdb holds only the in-frame ones, with some missing. The sample gives approximately 150,000 clones, under 90% of which show up once; roughly 2% is in the top ten. Looked up from germline, CDR1 is SGHDT and CDR2 is YYEEEE. The CDR3 loop spans 12 amino acids. V was cut by 3 bases and J by 9 bases, with 12 bases left in between. The sample consisted of peripheral blood. The V gene is TRBV5-6, the J gene TRBJ1-1; D is undetermined. The sequence came from a woman over 75 with acute or convalescent COVID-19. The CDR3 is CASSSLAVKAFF. The CDR3 DNA reads TGTGCCAGCAGCTCGCTTGCAGTAAAAGCTTTCTTT.